This T cell receptor beta chain was recovered during a study of blood T cell repertoires in COVID-19. Overall study: Italy, Spain and the United States were the sources of the convalescent and acute COVID-19 samples. T cells, B-cell-depleted T cells, or PBMCs supplied cDNA or gDNA.

Original analysis: Amplification of reference gene primers was used by the study to estimate nucleated cell counts. Assay used: immunoSEQ multiplex PCR; TCRdb lists only in-frame clones, some missing. V, J and clone size reflect that table, while D and trimming were determined from the DNA. Among 70,000 or so clones, more than 75% were seen once, and the ten largest hold around 8%. The CDR3 consists of 16 residues. Germline CDR1 and CDR2: SGHAT and FQNNGV. V shed 6 bases, J shed 1 base, and the junction held 12 bases outside the gene matches. Sequencing was performed on peripheral blood. V gene TRBV11-2 combines with J gene TRBJ2-7; 7 bases agree with TRBD1. This TCR was recovered from a human donor in a cohort sampled during active COVID-19. This CDR3 is CASSLGRGPPSYEQYF. The CDR3, as DNA: TGTGCCAGCAGTCTAGGTAGGGGGCCCCCATCCTACGAGCAGTACTTC.